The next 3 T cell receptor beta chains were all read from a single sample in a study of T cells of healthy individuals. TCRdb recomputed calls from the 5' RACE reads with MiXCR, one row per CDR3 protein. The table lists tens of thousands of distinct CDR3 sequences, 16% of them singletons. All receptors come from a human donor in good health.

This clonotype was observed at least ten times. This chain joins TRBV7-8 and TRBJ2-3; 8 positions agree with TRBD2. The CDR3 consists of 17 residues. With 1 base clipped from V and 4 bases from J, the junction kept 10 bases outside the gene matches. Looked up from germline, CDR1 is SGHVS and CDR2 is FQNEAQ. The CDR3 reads CASSLVLGAGAPDTQYF. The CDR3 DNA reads TGTGCCAGCAGCTTAGTGTTGGGAGCGGGAGCCCCAGATACGCAGTATTTT.

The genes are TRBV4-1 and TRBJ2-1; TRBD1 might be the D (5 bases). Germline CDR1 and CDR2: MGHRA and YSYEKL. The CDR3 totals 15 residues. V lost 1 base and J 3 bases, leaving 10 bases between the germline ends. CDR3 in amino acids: CASSQGGAFYNEQFF. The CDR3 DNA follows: TGCGCCAGCAGCCAAGGGGGCGCTTTCTACAATGAGCAGTTCTTC.

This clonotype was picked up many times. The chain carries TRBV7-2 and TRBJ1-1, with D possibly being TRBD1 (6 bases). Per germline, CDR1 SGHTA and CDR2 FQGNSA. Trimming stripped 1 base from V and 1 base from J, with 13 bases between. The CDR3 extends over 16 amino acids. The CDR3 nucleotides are TGTGCCAGCAGCTTAGTAGGGGGGAGGGGGAACACTGAAGCTTTCTTT. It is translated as CASSLVGGRGNTEAFF.